This passage covers 30 T cell receptor beta chains from one sample sequenced in a study of CD4 T cells in relation to SARS-CoV-2 and coronaviruses. Sequencing used immunoSEQ multiplex PCR; TCRdb keeps in-frame clones, though not all of them. The data contain around 12,000 clones, roughly 88% of them seen just once; the ten biggest clones take up about 25%. Their antigens remain unidentified. Before the COVID-19 pandemic, during about 2011-2019, CD4+ T cells were taken from unexposed donors. After about 10 days of culture, CD4+ T cells were isolated. Sequenced sample: CD4+ T cells from PBMCs, cultured in vitro. These TCRs come from a human donor in good health.

The chain employs TRBV18 and TRBJ2-7; 12 bases are shared with TRBD1. CDR3 size: 18 residues. CDR1 KGHSH and CDR2 LQKENI come from the germline V gene. The ends lost 0 bases at V and 4 bases at J; junction bases unmatched: 10. CDR3 in amino acids: CASSPPIGTGGYGYEQYF. Here the CDR3 DNA reads TGTGCCAGCTCACCACCGATCGGGACAGGGGGCTATGGGTACGAGCAGTACTTC.

This chain uses TRBV12-3 or TRBV12-4 with TRBJ2-1; D gene uncertain. The CDR3 has 12 residues. V lost 6 bases to trimming and J lost 4 bases, with 7 bases between them. The CDR3 DNA is TGTGCCAGCAGAGGCCATTACAATGAGCAGTTCTTC. This encodes CASRGHYNEQFF.

The genes are TRBV3-1 (or the pseudogene TRBV3-2) and TRBJ2-1, with TRBD2 matching 7 bases. This CDR3 comprises 17 residues. CDR1 is LGHDT and CDR2 is YNNKEL in the germline V gene (reference sequence). J was trimmed by 3 bases and V by 0 bases; bases with no gene match: 8. The CDR3 reads CASSQDFTQRDYNEQFF. The CDR3 DNA sequence: TGTGCCAGCAGCCAAGATTTTACCCAGCGGGACTACAATGAGCAGTTCTTC.

This clone appeared once. The chain combines TRBV4-3 with TRBJ1-3; D is undetermined. The length of the CDR3 is 14 residues. Germline CDR1 reads LGHNA; CDR2 reads YSLEER. V dropped 4 bases and J dropped 2 bases, with 9 bases sitting between them. DNA for the CDR3: TGCGCCAGCAGCCCCGGGGAAGCTGGAAACACCATATATTTT. Protein product: CASSPGEAGNTIYF.

The gene calls are TRBV10-3 and TRBJ1-2, with TRBD1 identical over 8 bases. The germline CDR1 and CDR2 sequences are ENHRY and SYGVKD. V gave up 0 bases and J gave up 6 bases; unmatched junction bases: 3. CDR3 size: 14 residues. Here the CDR3 reads CAISESQGADGYTF. CDR3 sequence (DNA): TGTGCCATCAGTGAGTCTCAGGGGGCGGATGGCTACACCTTC.

This chain joins TRBV19 and TRBJ1-4; D might be TRBD1 (6 bases). V lost 2 bases to trimming and J lost 1 base, with 8 bases between them. The CDR3 consists of 15 residues. The V gene's germline CDR1 is LNHDA and CDR2 SQIVND (reference sequence). CDR3 bases: TGTGCCAGTAGTATACAGGGGAGAACTAATGAAAAACTGTTTTTT. Residues: CASSIQGRTNEKLFF. The variable domain in full, with the rest retrieved from reference TRBV19 and TRBJ1-4, is DGGITQSPKYLFRKEGQNVTLSCEQNLNHDAMYWYRQDPGQGLRLIYYSQIVNDFQKGDIAEGYSVSREKKESFPLTVTSAQKNPTAFYLCASSIQGRTNEKLFFGSGTQLSVL.

This rearrangement joins TRBV29-1 to TRBJ2-7; no definite D call. Germline V gene lookup returns CDR1 SQVTM and CDR2 ANQGSEA. The CDR3 covers 15 residues. Trimming removed 4 bases from V and 3 bases from J, with 19 bases in between. The CDR3: CSVVPTGRSLYEQYF. The CDR3 DNA reads as TGCAGCGTTGTCCCAACTGGAAGGAGTCTCTACGAGCAGTACTTC.

Sample share makes this clone medium-sized. V usage is TRBV3-1 (or the pseudogene TRBV3-2) and J usage is TRBJ2-7; D is uncertain. V lost 4 bases, J lost 6 bases, and 13 bases lay in between. Per germline, CDR1 LGHDT and CDR2 YNNKEL (reference sequence). This CDR3 has 13 residues. As DNA, the CDR3 is TGTGCCAGCAGCCCCGCACCTCTAAGCGAGCAGTACTTC. The encoded protein is CASSPAPLSEQYF.

This chain joins TRBV4-1 and TRBJ2-5; 7 bases are shared with TRBD2. CDR3 length equals 13 residues. Germline loops: CDR1 MGHRA, CDR2 YSYEKL. V lost 4 bases to trimming and J lost 5 bases; unmatched junction nucleotides: 4. The CDR3 reads CASSLLASETQYF. DNA of the CDR3: TGCGCCAGCAGCCTACTAGCGTCGGAGACCCAGTACTTC.

This clone was observed a few times. The chain recombines TRBV6-2 or TRBV6-3 with TRBJ2-7; no firm D call. Germline loops: CDR1 MNHEY, CDR2 SVGEGT. The CDR3 spans 12 residues. V shed 6 bases and J shed 4 bases, with 10 bases lying between them. The CDR3 sequence is CASSSRAYEQYF. The CDR3, as DNA: TGTGCCAGCAGCTCCCGTGCGTACGAGCAGTACTTC.

The chain couples TRBV7-6 to TRBJ1-2, with 7 bases lining up with TRBD1. Losses at the gene ends were 5 bases for V and 3 bases for J; bases not matched to a gene: 18. Germline V lookup: CDR1 SGHVS, CDR2 FNYEAQ. This CDR3 is 18 amino acids long. CDR3 protein: CASSIGPADRAGYYGYTF. Here the CDR3 DNA reads TGTGCCAGCAGCATTGGACCTGCCGACAGGGCGGGATACTATGGCTACACCTTC. The full variable domain, rest sourced from reference TRBV7-6 and TRBJ1-2, is GAGVSQSPRYKVTKRGQDVALRCDPISGHVSLYWYRQALGQGPEFLTYFNYEAQQDKSGLPNDRFSAERPEGSISTLTIQRTEQRDSAMYRCASSIGPADRAGYYGYTFGSGTRLTVV.

This clone was found a few times. J is TRBJ1-4 and V is TRBV4-3; no definite D call. V was trimmed by 6 bases and J by 8 bases, leaving 13 bases between them. From germline, CDR1 is LGHNA and CDR2 YSLEER. The CDR3 is 13 residues long. The CDR3 DNA sequence: TGCGCCAGCAGTTTCCAAGGGAGCGAAAAACTGTTTTTT. Translated, it gives CASSFQGSEKLFF.

The chain combines TRBV4-1 with TRBJ2-7; 8 bases align to TRBD2. The CDR3 contains 16 residues. Germline V gene data show CDR1 as MGHRA and CDR2 as YSYEKL. Unmatched junction bases numbered 6, after V lost 2 bases and J lost 0 bases. CDR3: CASSQSSAGASYEQYF. The CDR3 DNA follows: TGCGCCAGCAGCCAATCTTCAGCGGGAGCCTCCTACGAGCAGTACTTC.

The chain couples TRBV9 to TRBJ2-1; D is uncertain. The V gene lost 3 bases and the J gene lost 8 bases, with 15 bases spanning the gap. CDR3 size: 14 residues. Per the germline V gene, CDR1 is SGDLS and CDR2 is YYNGEE. CDR3: CASSAAGSVHEQFF. CDR3 nucleotide sequence: TGTGCCAGCAGCGCCGCCGGGTCGGTACATGAGCAGTTCTTC.

This sequence joins TRBV7-2 and TRBJ2-3; no firm D call. V shed 5 bases and J shed 3 bases, with 6 bases lying between them. The CDR3 is 12 amino acids. From germline, CDR1 is SGHTA and CDR2 FQGNSA. The CDR3 is CASSHDTDTQYF. CDR3 in DNA: TGTGCCAGCAGCCACGATACAGATACGCAGTATTTT.

The V gene is TRBV10-3, the J gene TRBJ2-7; 10 bases match TRBD1. From germline, CDR1 is ENHRY and CDR2 SYGVKD. The CDR3 consists of 14 residues. After removal of 3 bases from V and 5 bases from J, the junction contained 4 bases not matched to a gene. The CDR3 loop reads CAISDGQGGDEQYF. The CDR3 region has the DNA TGTGCCATCAGTGACGGACAGGGGGGGGACGAGCAGTACTTC.

This clone came up a few times. The chain is built from TRBV5-8 and TRBJ2-2; 12 nucleotides agree with TRBD2. Trimming removed 4 bases from V and 7 bases from J; junction bases left unmatched: 11. Looked up from germline, CDR1 is SGHTS and CDR2 is YDEGEE. The CDR3 is 17 amino acids. This CDR3 reads CASSHPTTSGSGGELFF. As DNA, the CDR3 is TGTGCCAGCAGCCACCCGACGACTAGCGGGAGCGGCGGGGAGCTGTTTTTT. Based on the CDR3 plus reference TRBV5-8 and TRBJ2-2, the full variable domain is EAGVTQSPTHLIKTRGQQATLRCSPISGHTSVYWYQQALGLGLQFLLWYDEGEERNRGNFPPRFSGRQFPNYSSELNVNALELEDSALYLCASSHPTTSGSGGELFFGEGSRLTVL.

The chain joins TRBV5-5 to TRBJ1-5; 10 bases fit TRBD1. The junction had 7 bases not matched to a gene; V was cut back by 2 bases and J by 5 bases. This CDR3 has 16 amino acids. Germline CDR1 SGHKS, CDR2 YYEKEE (reference sequence). The CDR3 DNA reads TGTGCCAGCAGCTTTCAACCCGGGACAGGGGATCAGCCCCAGCATTTT. Translation gives CASSFQPGTGDQPQHF.

The chain has TRBV5-1 and TRBJ1-1; D is possibly TRBD1 (5 bases). The CDR3 covers 15 residues. The germline CDR1 and CDR2 sequences are SGHRS and YFSETQ. Between the trimmed V and J ends, which lost 4 bases and 4 bases, there was a span of 17 bases. The chain's CDR3 is CASSRGVDVGTEAFF. CDR3 sequence (DNA): TGCGCCAGCAGCCGGGGGGTGGACGTCGGCACTGAAGCTTTCTTT.

This chain connects TRBV7-6 to TRBJ1-2; the D gene is possibly TRBD1 (5 bases). CDR1 is SGHVS, CDR2 FNYEAQ, per germline. Trimming took off 2 bases at V and 7 bases at J, with 8 bases between the two ends. The CDR3 is 12 residues long. CDR3 DNA: TGTGCCAGCAGCTTACAGGGTTTTGGCTACACCTTC. It is translated as CASSLQGFGYTF.

This rearrangement joins TRBV6-6 to TRBJ2-7; maybe TRBD1 (8 bases). V was shortened by 0 bases and J by 12 bases, with 21 bases between the two germline ends. This CDR3 is 15 amino acids long. Germline-derived CDR1 and CDR2 are MNHNY and SVGAGI (reference sequence). The CDR3 here is CASSYSTPTQGEGYF. The CDR3 DNA follows: TGTGCCAGCAGTTACTCGACACCAACACAGGGGGAGGGGTACTTC.

This clone appeared a single time. The J gene is TRBJ2-5, the V gene TRBV6-5, with TRBD2 matching 7 bases. This CDR3 has 14 amino acids. V shed 6 bases and J 0 bases; nucleotides not matched to a gene: 4. The germline V gene encodes CDR1 MNHEY and CDR2 SVGAGI. CDR3 sequence (DNA): TGTGCCAGCAGAATAGGACTAGACCAAGAGACCCAGTACTTC. This sequence encodes CASRIGLDQETQYF.

CDR3 amino acids: CASSVLGDPYEQYF. The CDR3 bases are TGTGCCAGCAGCGTTCTAGGGGACCCCTACGAGCAGTACTTC. This sequence joins TRBV9 and TRBJ2-7, with D perhaps matching TRBD1 or TRBD2 (5 bases each). Looked up from germline, CDR1 is SGDLS and CDR2 is YYNGEE. Trimming removed 2 bases from V and 2 bases from J, with 11 bases in between. The CDR3 consists of 14 residues.

This clone was seen a few times. The chain has TRBV10-1 and TRBJ2-4, with TRBD1 matching 10 bases. The V gene's germline CDR1 is WNHNN and CDR2 SYGVQD (reference sequence). V lost 3 bases to trimming and J lost 0 bases; unmatched junction nucleotides: 5. This CDR3 has 17 amino acids. The CDR3 bases are TGCGCCAGCAGTGACTCAGGACAGGGGGAAGCCAAAAACATTCAGTACTTC. Protein product: CASSDSGQGEAKNIQYF.

This rearrangement joins TRBV11-2 to TRBJ2-2; 8 bases agree with TRBD2. V trimming: 5 bases; J trimming: 7 bases; junction bases outside the gene matches: 6. Per germline, CDR1 SGHAT and CDR2 FQNNGV. The CDR3 consists of 14 residues. CDR3 nucleotide sequence: TGTGCCAGCAGCCGGGGGGGCAAAGGCGGGGAGCTGTTTTTT. Protein product: CASSRGGKGGELFF. The full variable domain, completed using reference TRBV11-2 and TRBJ2-2, is EAGVAQSPRYKIIEKRQSVAFWCNPISGHATLYWYQQILGQGPKLLIQFQNNGVVDDSQLPKDRFSAERLKGVDSTLKIQPAKLEDSAVYLCASSRGGKGGELFFGEGSRLTVL.

V gene TRBV3-1 (or the pseudogene TRBV3-2) combines with J gene TRBJ1-3; D is uncertain. Germline lookup yields CDR1 LGHDT and CDR2 YNNKEL (reference sequence). The CDR3 runs 15 residues. Trimming took off 3 bases at V and 1 base at J, with 10 bases between the two ends. The CDR3 bases are TGTGCCAGCAGCCAGCCCCTAGGGTCTGGAAACACCATATATTTT. Protein sequence: CASSQPLGSGNTIYF.

The chain combines TRBV6-2 or TRBV6-3 with TRBJ2-5; D not certain. CDR3 length: 14 amino acids. Trimming left V 7 bases short and J 0 bases short, with 12 bases between. Looked up from germline, CDR1 is MNHEY and CDR2 is SVGEGT. The DNA for the CDR3 is TGTGCCAGCACCCCACTCAGAAACCAAGAGACCCAGTACTTC. Translating gives CASTPLRNQETQYF.

The CDR3 protein is CASSREAHTSYEQYF. DNA for the CDR3: TGTGCCAGCAGCCGAGAAGCACATACCTCCTACGAGCAGTACTTC. The rearrangement links TRBV14 to TRBJ2-7; D gene unclear. V lost 4 bases to trimming and J lost 0 bases, with 13 bases between them. The CDR3 has 15 residues. CDR1 is SGHDN, CDR2 FVKESK, per germline.

V usage is TRBV19 and J usage is TRBJ1-5; D possibly corresponds to TRBD1 (5 bases). Trimming pared 9 bases from V and 3 bases from J, leaving 18 bases between. Germline V gene sequence: CDR1 LNHDA, CDR2 SQIVND (reference sequence). This CDR3 spans 15 amino acids. This CDR3 is CASSALQGPNQPQHF. The CDR3 bases are TGTGCCAGCTCCGCTCTTCAGGGACCCAATCAGCCCCAGCATTTT.

The rearrangement uses TRBV5-6 and TRBJ2-5; 9 bases are a match to TRBD2. The V and J ends lost 4 bases and 1 base, in that order; junction bases with no gene match: 8. CDR3 length: 16 residues. The germline gives CDR1 SGHDT, CDR2 YYEEEE. This CDR3 reads CASSTTSGPFQETQYF. In nucleotides, the CDR3 is TGTGCCAGCAGCACGACTAGCGGACCATTCCAAGAGACCCAGTACTTC.